These T cell receptor beta chains were read from a single sample in a study of OX40 agonist ivuxolimab in advanced cancers. Method: immunoSEQ multiplex PCR; TCRdb's copy keeps in-frame clones and lacks some. The repertoire includes tens of thousands of clones, approximately 89% of them detected once, and more than 0.3% sits in the top ten. The sequences come from CD4+ or CD8+ T cells sorted from blood, collected in a trial of the OX40 agonist ivuxolimab. These receptors originate from an adult with an advanced solid tumor such as melanoma, head and neck, liver or kidney cancer. The CDR3 runs from the conserved cysteine through the conserved F or W. D genes are given only for firm matches. Only some rows state a clone size, as once, few, many or a class for expanded clones.

TRBV5-4	TRBD1	TRBJ1-1	.	CASSRDRGMNTEAFF	TGTGCCAGCAGTCGGGACAGGGGGATGAACACTGAAGCTTTCTTT
TRBV18	.	TRBJ2-1	.	CASSPLGDEQFF	TGTGCCAGCTCACCCCTTGGGGATGAGCAGTTCTTC
TRBV6-4	.	TRBJ2-5	.	CASRHGIGRETQYF	TGTGCCAGCAGACACGGGATAGGTAGGGAGACCCAGTACTTC
TRBV2	.	TRBJ1-1	.	CASRKQGINTEAFF	TGTGCCAGCAGGAAGCAGGGAATTAACACTGAAGCTTTCTTT
TRBV19	TRBD1	TRBJ1-5	few	CASSLTGDNQPQHF	TGTGCCAGTAGTTTGACAGGGGACAATCAGCCCCAGCATTTT
TRBV21-1	.	TRBJ1-1	.	CASTNWNCANTEAFF	TGTGCCAGCACCAATTGGAATTGTGCGAACACTGAAGCTTTCTTT
TRBV7-2	.	TRBJ1-1	.	CASSLEVLRGRTEAFF	TGTGCCAGCAGCTTAGAGGTCCTGAGGGGCCGCACTGAAGCTTTCTTT
TRBV7-7	.	TRBJ2-5	.	CASSQQGSQETQYF	TGTGCCAGCAGCCAACAGGGATCTCAAGAGACCCAGTACTTC
TRBV19	.	TRBJ2-7	once	CASSSTGTREQYF	TGTGCCAGTAGTAGTACGGGGACTCGGGAGCAGTACTTC
TRBV11-2	.	TRBJ1-1	.	CASTAETHADTEAFF	TGTGCCAGCACTGCGGAGACACACGCGGATACTGAAGCTTTCTTT
TRBV10-3	TRBD2	TRBJ2-3	.	CAISERLAGERSTDTQYF	TGTGCCATCAGTGAGCGGCTAGCGGGAGAGAGGAGCACAGATACGCAGTATTTT
TRBV18	TRBD2	TRBJ2-7	once	CASSPRSLAGGSGEQYF	TGTGCCAGCTCACCAAGGAGTCTAGCGGGAGGGTCGGGGGAGCAGTACTTC
TRBV6-5	.	TRBJ2-2	.	CASSGVSGELFF	TGTGCCAGCAGTGGAGTATCCGGGGAGCTGTTTTTT
TRBV11-3	.	TRBJ2-7	once	CASSLTGEAYEQYF	TGTGCCAGCAGCCTAACAGGGGAGGCCTACGAGCAGTACTTC
TRBV19	.	TRBJ1-5	.	CASSSETGLSNQPQHF	TGTGCCAGTAGTTCCGAGACAGGCCTTAGCAATCAGCCCCAGCATTTT
TRBV9	TRBD2	TRBJ2-5	.	CASSVEGERDWETQYF	TGTGCCAGCAGCGTAGAAGGGGAGCGGGATTGGGAGACCCAGTACTTC
TRBV7-2	.	TRBJ1-2	.	CASSLGWGANYGYTF	TGTGCCAGCAGCTTAGGTTGGGGAGCAAACTATGGCTACACCTTC
TRBV5-1	.	TRBJ2-3	.	CASSLALGSTDTQYF	TGCGCCAGCAGCTTGGCCCTCGGAAGCACAGATACGCAGTATTTT
TRBV5-4	TRBD2	TRBJ2-1	.	CASSLALAGSTYNEQFF	TGTGCCAGCAGCTTGGCCTTAGCGGGGTCTACCTACAATGAGCAGTTCTTC
TRBV19	TRBD2	TRBJ2-3	few	CASTPTGGRGDTQYF	TGTGCCAGTACCCCTACGGGCGGGAGGGGAGATACGCAGTATTTT
TRBV10-3	TRBD2	TRBJ2-3	few	CAISDGLGDTQYF	TGTGCCATCAGTGATGGACTAGGAGATACGCAGTATTTT
TRBV27	TRBD1	TRBJ1-3	once	CASRLTGPSDTIYF	TGTGCCAGCAGGCTGACAGGGCCATCGGACACCATATATTTT
TRBV11-3	TRBD2	TRBJ2-5	.	CASSLVRAGEGQETQYF	TGTGCCAGCAGCTTAGTCCGTGCGGGAGAGGGGCAAGAGACCCAGTACTTC
TRBV5-1	TRBD2	TRBJ2-5	.	CASSSGLASGETQYF	TGCGCCAGCAGCTCGGGACTAGCGTCTGGTGAGACCCAGTACTTC
TRBV11-3	TRBD1	TRBJ1-1	.	CASSYGRGPPVRMNTEAFF	TGTGCCAGCAGCTATGGAAGGGGGCCCCCGGTAAGGATGAACACTGAAGCTTTCTTT
TRBV9	TRBD1	TRBJ2-2	once	CASSAPDRAGTGELFF	TGTGCCAGCAGCGCGCCCGACAGGGCTGGTACCGGGGAGCTGTTTTTT
TRBV4-1	.	TRBJ1-1	.	CASTLDWGRTSEAFF	TGCGCCAGCACCCTTGATTGGGGGAGAACTTCTGAAGCTTTCTTT
TRBV27	TRBD2	TRBJ2-7	.	CASSSPRTSGTYEQYF	TGTGCCAGCAGTTCACCCCGGACTAGCGGGACCTACGAGCAGTACTTC
TRBV4-1	TRBD1	TRBJ1-2	few	CASSQEGQRHYGYTF	TGCGCCAGCAGCCAAGAGGGACAGCGTCACTATGGCTACACCTTC
TRBV12-5	TRBD2	TRBJ2-5	.	CASGSWSLGEGTQYF	TGTGCTAGTGGTTCCTGGTCCTTAGGGGAGGGGACCCAGTACTTC
TRBV30	.	TRBJ2-3	.	CAWRTSTDTQYF	TGTGCCTGGAGGACTAGCACAGATACGCAGTATTTT
TRBV12-5	.	TRBJ1-2	once	CASGLVPTLSNYGYTF	TGTGCTAGTGGTTTGGTACCGACACTCAGTAACTATGGCTACACCTTC
TRBV10-3	.	TRBJ2-6	.	CAISATASGANVLTF	TGTGCCATCAGTGCAACGGCCTCTGGGGCCAACGTCCTGACTTTC
TRBV4-1	.	TRBJ2-1	.	CASSQDRTREQFF	TGCGCCAGCAGCCAAGATCGAACGCGCGAGCAGTTCTTC
TRBV2	TRBD2	TRBJ2-7	few	CASSQRTSVLSSTKEQYF	TGTGCCAGCAGCCAAAGGACTAGCGTTCTATCGTCCACTAAGGAGCAGTACTTC
TRBV6-9	.	TRBJ2-7	.	CASSYGPGVYEQYF	TGTGCCAGCAGTTACGGCCCCGGAGTTTACGAGCAGTACTTC
TRBV5-1	.	TRBJ1-1	.	CASSLLGTEAFF	TGTGCCAGCAGCTTGCTGGGCACTGAAGCTTTCTTT
TRBV30	.	TRBJ2-5	.	CAWSVAETQYF	TGTGCCTGGAGTGTCGCCGAGACCCAGTACTTC
TRBV11-1	.	TRBJ2-7	.	CASSIQDEQYF	TGTGCCAGCAGCATCCAGGACGAGCAGTACTTC
TRBV11-2	TRBD1	TRBJ1-1	.	CASSQAGRQGANTEAFF	TGTGCCAGCAGCCAAGCGGGCCGACAGGGGGCGAACACTGAAGCTTTCTTT
TRBV27	TRBD1	TRBJ2-7	.	CASGYPGQGRYEQYF	TGTGCCAGCGGATACCCGGGACAGGGGCGGTACGAGCAGTACTTC
TRBV7-2	.	TRBJ1-5	.	CASSLQSRQPQHF	TGTGCCAGCAGCTTACAGTCCCGTCAGCCCCAGCATTTT
TRBV27	.	TRBJ2-2	.	CASRPGGSGELFF	TGTGCCAGCAGGCCCGGGGGATCCGGGGAGCTGTTTTTT
TRBV15	TRBD2	TRBJ2-1	.	CATSRAGTSGSSYNEQFF	TGTGCCACCAGCAGAGCCGGGACTAGCGGGAGCTCCTACAATGAGCAGTTCTTC
TRBV6-5	TRBD1	TRBJ1-2	.	CASRRQGGDYGYTF	TGTGCCAGCAGGCGACAGGGAGGAGACTATGGCTACACCTTC
TRBV18	.	TRBJ2-5	.	CASSPGETQYF	TGTGCCAGCTCACCGGGTGAGACCCAGTACTTC
TRBV19	TRBD1	TRBJ2-1	.	CASSFTRQGGDNEQFF	TGTGCCAGTAGTTTCACCCGACAGGGGGGAGACAATGAGCAGTTCTTC
TRBV18	.	TRBJ1-2	.	CASSPRQGDGYTF	TGTGCCAGCTCACCACGGCAGGGCGATGGCTACACCTTC
TRBV6-5	.	TRBJ2-1	.	CASSYFGPQQGEQFF	TGTGCCAGCAGTTATTTCGGCCCCCAACAGGGTGAGCAGTTCTTC
TRBV27	TRBD1	TRBJ1-1	.	CASSWTGNTEAFF	TGTGCCAGCAGCTGGACAGGCAACACTGAAGCTTTCTTT
TRBV7-8	TRBD1	TRBJ2-3	.	CASSQRDRADTQYF	TGTGCCAGCAGCCAACGGGACAGGGCAGATACGCAGTATTTT
TRBV30	.	TRBJ2-7	.	CAWSYSTYEQYF	TGTGCCTGGAGTTACAGTACCTACGAGCAGTACTTC
TRBV25-1	.	TRBJ2-7	.	CATLGGDPYEQYF	TGTGCCACCCTCGGAGGGGATCCCTACGAGCAGTACTTC
TRBV29-1	TRBD1	TRBJ2-7	.	CSVEARQGTYEQYF	TGCAGCGTTGAAGCCCGACAGGGAACCTACGAGCAGTACTTC
TRBV11-2	.	TRBJ1-4	.	CASRLQESNEKLFF	TGTGCCAGCAGATTACAGGAATCTAATGAAAAACTGTTTTTT
TRBV14	.	TRBJ2-7	few	CASSQGGFYYEQYF	TGTGCCAGCAGCCAAGGGGGATTTTACTACGAGCAGTACTTC
TRBV30	TRBD1	TRBJ1-5	.	CAWTTGQGDNQPQHF	TGTGCCTGGACCACGGGACAGGGGGACAATCAGCCCCAGCATTTT
TRBV2	.	TRBJ1-5	once	CASRAGALISNQPQHF	TGTGCCAGCAGGGCAGGAGCTCTTATTAGCAATCAGCCCCAGCATTTT
TRBV4-3	TRBD2	TRBJ2-1	.	CASSQDSLAGGSSYNEQFF	TGCGCCAGCAGCCAAGATTCGCTAGCGGGAGGAAGCTCCTACAATGAGCAGTTCTTC